These 19 T cell receptor beta chains were all obtained from the same sample, sequenced in a study of cytomegalovirus exposure and HLA in healthy donors. PCR involved 60 Vbeta and 13 Jbeta primers. Some clones are missing from TCRdb's copy, which holds only in-frame ones; the method was immunoSEQ multiplex PCR. The table has more than 110,000 clones, 70% seen once. Material for sequencing was PBMCs. The source of these receptors is a woman aged 60-70 years in good health and CMV-seropositive.

CDR3 loop: CASSAGTGPNTEAFF. The CDR3, as DNA: TGTGCCAGCAGTGCCGGGACAGGGCCGAACACTGAAGCTTTCTTT. This chain links TRBV6-1 with TRBJ1-1, with 9 positions matching TRBD1. The V gene's germline CDR1 is MNHNS and CDR2 SASEGT. The length of the CDR3 is 15 residues. The V gene end was trimmed by 4 bases and the J gene end by 1 base; junction bases not matched to a gene: 4.

The gene calls are TRBV5-1 and TRBJ2-5; D is possibly TRBD2 (5 bases). The V and J ends lost 4 bases and 4 bases respectively, with 20 bases between them. There are 16 residues in the CDR3. CDR1 SGHRS and CDR2 YFSETQ come from the germline V gene. CDR3 protein: CASSVLNIAGLETQYF. The DNA of the CDR3 is TGCGCCAGCAGCGTCCTTAATATTGCGGGCTTAGAGACCCAGTACTTC. The full variable domain, in which reference TRBV5-1 and TRBJ2-5 provide the parts outside the CDR3, is KAGVTQTPRYLIKTRGQQVTLSCSPISGHRSVSWYQQTPGQGLQFLFEYFSETQRNKGNFPGRFSGRQFSNSRSEMNVSTLELGDSALYLCASSVLNIAGLETQYFGPGTRLLVL.

This chain links TRBV7-9 with TRBJ1-1; possibly TRBD1 for D (5 bases). Between the trimmed V and J ends, which lost 3 bases and 3 bases, there was a span of 11 bases. The length of the CDR3 is 14 residues. Per the germline V gene, CDR1 is SEHNR and CDR2 is FQNEAQ (reference sequence). The CDR3 region has the DNA TGTGCCAGCAGCTTCAGCAGGGATGACACTGAAGCTTTCTTT. Its translation: CASSFSRDDTEAFF. Together with reference TRBV7-9 and TRBJ1-1, the CDR3 gives the full variable domain: DTGVSQNPRHKITKRGQNVTFRCDPISEHNRLYWYRQTLGQGPEFLTYFQNEAQLEKSRLLSDRFSAERPKGSFSTLEIQRTEQGDSAMYLCASSFSRDDTEAFFGQGTRLTVV.

The chain combines TRBV23-1 with TRBJ1-1; weak D call: TRBD1 (5 bases). TRBV23-1 is filed as an ORF, its function uncertain. V was pared by 7 bases and J by 3 bases, with 24 bases between. CDR3 size: 17 residues. This CDR3 is CASTSLGGDDGDTEAFF. DNA of the CDR3: TGCGCCAGCACCTCCTTGGGGGGGGACGACGGCGACACTGAAGCTTTCTTT.

CDR3 DNA sequence: TGTGCCAGCAGCCTACAGGGGGCGACAGGAAACACCATATATTTT. It specifies CASSLQGATGNTIYF. This chain joins TRBV6-5 and TRBJ1-3, with 9 bases fitting TRBD1. V lost 6 bases to trimming and J lost 4 bases; unmatched junction nucleotides: 7. The CDR3 runs 15 residues. Germline CDR1 MNHEY, CDR2 SVGAGI.

This clone was seen only once. The chain is built from TRBV19 and TRBJ2-2; TRBD2 matches 10 bases. This CDR3 has 16 amino acids. Germline V gives CDR1 LNHDA, CDR2 SQIVND (reference sequence). The trim removed 3 bases at V and 8 bases at J, leaving 9 bases unmatched. The CDR3 DNA reads as TGTGCCAGTAGTATTAGAGCGGGAGGGCCAGGTGGGGAGCTGTTTTTT. Protein product: CASSIRAGGPGGELFF.

CDR3 loop: CASTNTGGIGAEAFF. In DNA form, the CDR3 reads TGTGCCAGCACAAACACAGGGGGGATCGGGGCTGAAGCTTTCTTT. The chain is built from TRBV25-1 and TRBJ1-1; 8 bases are shared with TRBD1. This CDR3 contains 15 residues. The J segment lost 6 bases and the V segment lost 7 bases, leaving 13 bases of the junction unmatched. Germline assignment: CDR1 MGHDK and CDR2 SYGVNS.

This CDR3 is CASSVEDSTKAGYTF. In DNA form, the CDR3 reads TGTGCCAGCAGCGTAGAGGACAGTACTAAGGCTGGCTACACCTTC. This chain uses TRBV9 with TRBJ1-2; D might be TRBD1 (6 bases). The V gene's germline CDR1 is SGDLS and CDR2 YYNGEE. The V gene lost 0 bases and the J gene lost 7 bases, with 16 bases spanning the gap. This CDR3 has 15 residues.

V usage is TRBV30 and J usage is TRBJ1-2; D unresolved. The CDR3 has 13 residues. CDR1 is GTSNPN, CDR2 SVGIG, per germline (reference sequence). Trimming took off 3 bases at V and 7 bases at J, with 15 bases between the two ends. This CDR3 is CAWRNLTPSGYTF. The CDR3 region has the DNA TGTGCCTGGAGAAATCTAACGCCTTCTGGCTACACCTTC. Together with reference TRBV30 and TRBJ1-2, the CDR3 gives the full variable domain: SQTIHQWPATLVQPVGSPLSLECTVEGTSNPNLYWYRQAAGRGLQLLFYSVGIGQISSEVPQNLSASRPQDRQFILSSKKLLLSDSGFYLCAWRNLTPSGYTFGSGTRLTVV.

About this clone itself: This sample also contains other DNA sequences that code for the same CDR3. The chain combines TRBV6-5 with TRBJ1-2, with 8 positions matching TRBD1. V shed 6 bases and J 5 bases; nucleotides not matched to a gene: 5. The CDR3 spans 13 residues. The V gene's germline CDR1 is MNHEY and CDR2 SVGAGI. The CDR3: CASSQGARYGYTF. CDR3 nucleotides: TGTGCCAGCAGCCAGGGGGCGCGGTATGGCTACACCTTC.

J is TRBJ2-1 and V is TRBV7-3, with 11 bases identical to TRBD2. With 5 bases clipped from V and 5 bases from J, the junction kept 5 bases outside the gene matches. Germline assignment: CDR1 SGHTA and CDR2 FQGTGA. The length of the CDR3 is 15 residues. The CDR3 is CASSQTSGRHNEQFF. Here the CDR3 DNA reads TGTGCCAGCAGCCAAACTAGCGGGAGACACAATGAGCAGTTCTTC.

The chain couples TRBV2 to TRBJ1-2; maybe TRBD1 (6 bases). V lost 7 bases to trimming and J lost 6 bases, with 18 bases between them. This CDR3 region has 14 residues. Germline CDR1 SNHLY, CDR2 FYNNEI. The CDR3 spells CASNTQGARNGYTF. CDR3 in DNA: TGTGCCAGCAATACACAGGGCGCTCGGAATGGCTACACCTTC.

This chain uses TRBV10-2 with TRBJ2-3; 12 bases agree with TRBD2. CDR1 and CDR2 from the germline V gene are WSHSY and SAAADI. The length of the CDR3 is 15 residues. The V and J ends lost 6 bases and 4 bases, in that order; junction bases with no gene match: 5. The chain's CDR3 is CASRPGTSGSDTQYF. The CDR3 DNA reads as TGCGCCAGCAGACCCGGGACTAGCGGGTCAGATACGCAGTATTTT.

This sequence joins TRBV18 and TRBJ1-2; 7 bases are shared with TRBD1. J lost 6 bases, V lost 4 bases, and 8 bases had no gene match. CDR1 is KGHSH and CDR2 is LQKENI in the germline V gene. This CDR3 has 14 residues. CDR3 DNA sequence: TGTGCCAGCTCACTGGACAGGCCTGGGAATGGCTACACCTTC. Encoded protein: CASSLDRPGNGYTF.

The genes are TRBV29-1 and TRBJ2-3; 7 bases match TRBD2. CDR1 and CDR2 (germline): SQVTM, ANQGSEA. The V and J ends lost 3 bases and 1 base, in that order; junction bases with no gene match: 1. The CDR3 has 13 residues. The CDR3 sequence is CSVDAGGTDTQYF. CDR3 nucleotides: TGCAGCGTTGACGCGGGGGGCACAGATACGCAGTATTTT.

Here the CDR3 DNA reads TGTGCCAGCAGCCAAGGATCGGGACTCGCCTACAATGAGCAGTTCTTC. This codes for CASSQGSGLAYNEQFF. The chain employs TRBV14 and TRBJ2-1; TRBD2 might be the D (6 bases). There are 16 residues in the CDR3. V was shortened by 1 base and J by 2 bases, with 12 bases between the two germline ends. Germline-derived CDR1 and CDR2 are SGHDN and FVKESK.

The CDR3: CASSVSVAYEQYF. In nucleotides, the CDR3 is TGTGCCAGCAGCGTTTCGGTGGCCTACGAGCAGTACTTC. The chain links TRBV7-9 to TRBJ2-7; D remains unclear. In germline, CDR1 is SEHNR, CDR2 FQNEAQ (reference sequence). The length of the CDR3 is 13 residues. The V end was cut by 5 bases, the J end by 2 bases, with 10 bases between.

The rearrangement links TRBV28 to TRBJ1-5; no clear D. This CDR3 comprises 13 residues. Germline V gene data show CDR1 as MDHEN and CDR2 as SYDVKM. Trimming took off 2 bases at V and 5 bases at J, with 7 bases between the two ends. In DNA form, the CDR3 reads TGTGCCAGCAGTTTAGAGAACCATCAGCCCCAGCATTTT. Translated: CASSLENHQPQHF.

This chain connects TRBV29-1 to TRBJ1-4, with D uncertain. This CDR3 is built from 13 residues. Trimming stripped 2 bases from V and 5 bases from J, with 9 bases between. Germline V gives CDR1 SQVTM, CDR2 ANQGSEA. The CDR3 here is CSVESLENEKLFF. The CDR3 DNA sequence: TGCAGCGTTGAATCCTTGGAGAATGAAAAACTGTTTTTT.